The 25 T cell receptor beta chains below were found in one sample sequenced in a study of cytomegalovirus exposure and HLA in healthy donors (TCRdb year 2017). To prepare the library, the immunoSEQ multiplex PCR assay was applied. This immuneACCESS table, as held by TCRdb, lists in-frame sequences with V and J called but not all clones. Of the missing ones, under half trace to an unresolved V gene in checked studies; the others have no known cause. For this sample the table gives fewer than 100,000 clones, of which approximately 93% were detected only once. The top ten constitute over 2% of the sample. Sample: PBMCs. The receptor set was obtained from a woman aged 18-35 years in good health and CMV-seronegative.

This chain links TRBV4-3 with TRBJ1-3; D unclear. With 4 bases removed from V and 3 bases from J, the gap between germline ends came to 10 bases. The CDR3 extends over 14 amino acids. Looked up from germline, CDR1 is LGHNA and CDR2 is YSLEER. The CDR3 DNA follows: TGCGCCAGCAGCCTTGAGAGAAGTGGAAACACCATATATTTT. Protein sequence: CASSLERSGNTIYF.

This clone has only one observation. The chain is built from TRBV19 and TRBJ1-6; TRBD1 agrees at 7 bases. There are 16 residues in the CDR3. CDR1 is LNHDA, CDR2 SQIVND, per germline (reference sequence). Trimming cost V 7 bases and J 3 bases; bases outside gene matches: 9. The CDR3 spells CASNTNRGGYNSPLHF. The CDR3 DNA sequence: TGTGCCAGTAATACCAACAGGGGTGGCTATAATTCACCCCTCCACTTT.

The chain links TRBV4-3 to TRBJ2-5; 12 bases align to TRBD2. With V trimmed by 0 bases and J by 4 bases, 6 bases remained unmatched. The CDR3 runs 17 residues. Germline CDR1 is LGHNA and CDR2 is YSLEER. The CDR3 coding sequence is TGCGCCAGCAGCCAAGAAGTAAGGACTAGCGGGGCAGAGACCCAGTACTTC. Translation: CASSQEVRTSGAETQYF.

The chain joins TRBV6-5 to TRBJ2-1; the match to TRBD1 covers 7 bases. With V trimmed by 6 bases and J by 7 bases, 9 bases remained unmatched. Germline CDR1 is MNHEY and CDR2 is SVGAGI. The CDR3 length is 14 residues. The CDR3 region is CASSLGTALNEQFF. CDR3 coding DNA: TGTGCCAGCAGCCTAGGGACAGCACTAAATGAGCAGTTCTTC.

This clone was seen just once. This rearrangement joins TRBV5-4 to TRBJ2-7, with D perhaps matching TRBD1 (6 bases). Germline values: CDR1 SGHNT, CDR2 YYREEE (reference sequence). CDR3 length: 15 amino acids. The V gene lost 0 bases and the J gene lost 3 bases, with 13 bases spanning the gap. The CDR3 loop is CASSLATGSFYEQYF. The CDR3 DNA follows: TGTGCCAGCAGCTTGGCTACAGGGTCTTTCTACGAGCAGTACTTC.

This chain connects TRBV30 to TRBJ2-7; possibly TRBD1 for D (6 bases). The V and J ends lost 3 bases and 12 bases respectively, with 15 bases between them. In germline, CDR1 is GTSNPN, CDR2 SVGIG (reference sequence). The CDR3 runs to 11 residues. In DNA, the CDR3 is TGTGCCTGGAGAAGTGTTGGGGGCACGTACTTC. Protein product: CAWRSVGGTYF.

The rearrangement joins TRBV7-8 to TRBJ2-1; TRBD2 matches 12 bases. The CDR3 contains 21 residues. V shed 7 bases, J shed 4 bases, and the junction held 23 bases outside the gene matches. CDR1 is SGHVS and CDR2 is FQNEAQ in the germline V gene. The CDR3 protein is CASTPGQVRRLAGDSYNEQFF. The DNA for the CDR3 is TGTGCCAGCACCCCGGGGCAGGTTAGGCGACTAGCGGGAGATAGTTACAATGAGCAGTTCTTC.

This clone has ten or more counts. The chain has TRBV30 and TRBJ1-6, with TRBD1 as a possible D gene (6 bases). The CDR3 runs to 20 residues. Between the trimmed V and J ends, which lost 0 bases and 0 bases, there was a span of 21 bases. Germline V gene sequence: CDR1 GTSNPN, CDR2 SVGIG (reference sequence). CDR3 in DNA: TGTGCCTGGAGTGTACGTTTACAGGGCAGGAGGAGCTCCTATAATTCACCCCTCCACTTT. It codes for CAWSVRLQGRRSSYNSPLHF.

This chain connects TRBV5-5 to TRBJ2-2; 11 bases agree with TRBD2. The CDR3 spans 17 residues. Unmatched junction bases numbered 10, after V lost 3 bases and J lost 6 bases. Germline CDR1 is SGHKS and CDR2 is YYEKEE (reference sequence). In DNA form, the CDR3 reads TGTGCCAGCAGCTCGCGTATAGCGGGGGGGCTGTCCGGGGAGCTGTTTTTT. It yields the protein CASSSRIAGGLSGELFF. Together with reference TRBV5-5 and TRBJ2-2, the CDR3 gives the full variable domain: DAGVTQSPTHLIKTRGQQVTLRCSPISGHKSVSWYQQVLGQGPQFIFQYYEKEERGRGNFPDRFSARQFPNYSSELNVNALLLGDSALYLCASSSRIAGGLSGELFFGEGSRLTVL.

CDR3 in DNA: TGTGCCAGCAGTCCAGGCTCCTACGAGCAGTACTTC. Translated, it gives CASSPGSYEQYF. The rearrangement uses TRBV2 and TRBJ2-7; D gene unclear. V was trimmed by 5 bases and J by 0 bases, leaving 5 bases between them. Per the germline V gene, CDR1 is SNHLY and CDR2 is FYNNEI. The CDR3 spans 12 residues.

This chain joins TRBV14 and TRBJ2-5; 11 bases line up with TRBD2. The CDR3 covers 17 residues. Germline CDR1 SGHDN, CDR2 FVKESK. V lost 2 bases to trimming and J lost 0 bases; unmatched junction nucleotides: 5. CDR3 sequence reads: CASSQPILAGDQETQYF. DNA of the CDR3: TGTGCCAGCAGCCAACCGATACTAGCGGGGGACCAAGAGACCCAGTACTTC.

In this sample, this clone turned up a few times. This CDR3 is CASSDGATGAETQYF. CDR3 nucleotides: TGTGCCAGCAGTGATGGGGCCACGGGAGCGGAGACCCAGTACTTC. The gene calls are TRBV6-1 and TRBJ2-5; tentatively, D is TRBD2 (6 bases). The V and J ends lost 3 bases and 5 bases respectively, with 16 bases between them. Germline CDR1 is MNHNS and CDR2 is SASEGT. CDR3 length equals 15 residues.

The V call is TRBV5-1, the J call TRBJ1-1; 7 bases are shared with TRBD1. In germline, CDR1 is SGHRS, CDR2 YFSETQ. The CDR3 has 18 amino acids. Germline trimming cut 4 bases from V and 0 bases from J; bases unmatched to any gene: 15. The CDR3 sequence is CASSRYFSSTGLNTEAFF. DNA of the CDR3: TGCGCCAGCAGCCGATATTTTTCCTCGACAGGGCTGAACACTGAAGCTTTCTTT.

The chain joins TRBV29-1 to TRBJ1-2, with a tentative D call TRBD1 (6 bases). Per the germline V gene, CDR1 is SQVTM and CDR2 is ANQGSEA. Trimming shortened V by 6 bases and J by 3 bases, and 11 bases separated the two germline ends. The CDR3 runs 12 residues. CDR3 coding DNA: TGCAGCGTCGGGGACACATACTATGGCTACACCTTC. Protein product: CSVGDTYYGYTF.

V usage is TRBV2 and J usage is TRBJ1-1, with D tentatively TRBD1 (5 bases). V gave up 6 bases and J gave up 0 bases, with 17 bases separating them. Germline V gene sequence: CDR1 SNHLY, CDR2 FYNNEI. The CDR3 is 16 amino acids. As DNA, the CDR3 is TGTGCCAGCAGCCGAGCAGGGCAACTGATGAACACTGAAGCTTTCTTT. This codes for CASSRAGQLMNTEAFF.

V and J are TRBV5-8 and TRBJ2-5; the D gene is possibly TRBD2 (5 bases). V was trimmed by 4 bases and J by 1 base, leaving 14 bases between them. The CDR3 has 15 amino acids. CDR1 and CDR2 (germline): SGHTS, YDEGEE. As DNA, the CDR3 is TGTGCCAGCAGCCAGGACGGCCTAGCCCAAGAGACCCAGTACTTC. It encodes CASSQDGLAQETQYF.

The chain joins TRBV29-1 to TRBJ2-3; weak D call: TRBD2 (5 bases). This CDR3 contains 11 residues. Between the trimmed V and J ends, which lost 6 bases and 8 bases, there was a span of 12 bases. Per germline, CDR1 SQVTM and CDR2 ANQGSEA. CDR3 DNA sequence: TGCAGCGTCGTGGAAGGAGGTACGCAGTATTTT. It encodes CSVVEGGTQYF.

This chain uses TRBV7-9 with TRBJ2-3; D might be TRBD2 (7 bases). V was trimmed by 1 base and J by 5 bases, leaving 16 bases between them. The germline gives CDR1 SEHNR, CDR2 FQNEAQ (reference sequence). This CDR3 has 16 amino acids. The CDR3 reads CASSLVRRGARDTQYF. The CDR3 DNA is TGTGCCAGCAGCTTAGTTCGACGGGGGGCCAGAGATACGCAGTATTTT.

J is TRBJ2-3 and V is TRBV5-5; D remains ambiguous. This CDR3 is 14 amino acids long. Trimming left V 4 bases short and J 0 bases short, with 9 bases between. Germline assignment: CDR1 SGHKS and CDR2 YYEKEE (reference sequence). In DNA form, the CDR3 reads TGTGCCAGCAGCCCGACGGAGAGCACAGATACGCAGTATTTT. Protein: CASSPTESTDTQYF.

The J gene is TRBJ2-2, the V gene TRBV11-3; 8 nucleotides agree with TRBD1. Germline V gives CDR1 SGHNT, CDR2 YENEEA. The CDR3 contains 15 residues. Trimming at V came to 5 bases and at J to 7 bases, leaving 9 bases not matched to a gene. CDR3 nucleotides: TGTGCCAGCAGCCCCCGACAGGGGCCTGGCGGGGAGCTGTTTTTT. Protein product: CASSPRQGPGGELFF.

The rearrangement links TRBV15 to TRBJ2-1, with 12 positions matching TRBD1. The CDR3 totals 15 residues. Trimming took 5 bases from V and 3 from J; bases not matched to a gene: 2. Germline V CDR1 and CDR2: LNHNV, YYDKDF (reference sequence). CDR3 in amino acids: CATSRDRGRYNEQFF. Here the CDR3 DNA reads TGTGCCACCAGCCGGGACAGGGGGCGCTACAATGAGCAGTTCTTC.

This chain's CDR3 is CASTFRKRGSTDTQYF. The CDR3 DNA reads TGTGCCAGCACCTTTAGAAAGCGGGGGAGCACAGATACGCAGTATTTT. The chain is built from TRBV7-9 and TRBJ2-3; 8 bases map to TRBD2. This CDR3 comprises 16 residues. The germline V gene has CDR1 SEHNR and CDR2 FQNEAQ (reference sequence). The V gene end was trimmed by 7 bases and the J gene end by 0 bases; junction bases not matched to a gene: 9.

V usage is TRBV4-3 and J usage is TRBJ1-2, with 8 bases aligning to TRBD1. Germline CDR1 and CDR2: LGHNA and YSLEER. The CDR3 has 13 residues. Unmatched junction bases numbered 1, after V lost 1 base and J lost 6 bases. Written as DNA, the CDR3 is TGCGCCAGCAGCCAAGGACAGGGGAATGGCTACACCTTC. This codes for CASSQGQGNGYTF.

The V gene is TRBV5-6, the J gene TRBJ1-6; D is perhaps TRBD1 (6 bases). The CDR3 covers 15 residues. Germline V gives CDR1 SGHDT, CDR2 YYEEEE. With 0 bases removed from V and 7 bases from J, the gap between germline ends came to 11 bases. The CDR3 loop is CASSLAPQGNSPLHF. The CDR3 DNA sequence: TGTGCCAGCAGCTTGGCGCCACAGGGCAATTCACCCCTCCACTTT.

This chain connects TRBV18 to TRBJ1-1, with a tentative D call TRBD1 (6 bases). Germline V gene sequence: CDR1 KGHSH, CDR2 LQKENI. V dropped 2 bases and J dropped 1 base, with 11 bases sitting between them. The CDR3 consists of 15 residues. CDR3 region: CASSPGTNQNTEAFF. The CDR3 coding sequence is TGTGCCAGCTCACCAGGGACAAACCAGAACACTGAAGCTTTCTTT.